Each of the 4 T cell receptor beta chains below was sequenced from the same sample in a study of cytomegalovirus exposure and HLA in healthy donors. PCR was performed using 60 Vbeta and 13 Jbeta primers. Data came from immunoSEQ multiplex PCR; TCRdb stores just in-frame clones and leaves some out. The sample consists of 200,000 to 250,000 clones, 82% of them appearing once. The sample taken for sequencing was PBMCs. Receptors were obtained from a woman in her forties in good health and CMV-seropositive.

This clone was counted between two and nine times. This chain links TRBV19 with TRBJ1-3, with TRBD1 as a possible D gene (6 bases). The germline CDR1 and CDR2 sequences are LNHDA and SQIVND (reference sequence). Trimming took off 5 bases at V and 0 bases at J, with 14 bases between the two ends. This CDR3 comprises 16 residues. CDR3 amino acids: CASSPYRVSSGNTIYF. The CDR3, as DNA: TGTGCCAGTAGTCCCTACAGGGTGAGCTCTGGAAACACCATATATTTT.

The genes are TRBV28 and TRBJ2-7, with D maybe TRBD2 (5 bases). Germline assignment: CDR1 MDHEN and CDR2 SYDVKM. This CDR3 is built from 12 residues. V gave up 8 bases and J gave up 0 bases, with 8 bases separating them. The CDR3 reads CASGTSSYEQYF. The CDR3, as DNA: TGTGCCAGCGGAACTAGCTCCTACGAGCAGTACTTC. Based on the CDR3 plus reference TRBV28 and TRBJ2-7, the full variable domain is DVKVTQSSRYLVKRTGEKVFLECVQDMDHENMFWYRQDPGLGLRLIYFSYDVKMKEKGDIPEGYSVSREKKERFSLILESASTNQTSMYLCASGTSSYEQYFGPGTRLTVT.

CDR3 DNA sequence: TGTGCCAGCAGCTTAGCAAGCGGGAGGGCCGCCGGGGAGCTGTTTTTT. This codes for CASSLASGRAAGELFF. V is TRBV7-3 and J is TRBJ2-2; 10 nucleotides agree with TRBD2. Germline assignment: CDR1 SGHTA and CDR2 FQGTGA. This CDR3 region has 16 residues. Trimming at V came to 2 bases and at J to 6 bases, leaving 6 bases not matched to a gene.

Concerning this clone itself: At one of its ends the junction is not consistent with the germline gene, which may arise from a read error. The rearrangement links TRBV7-2 to TRBJ2-5, with D tentatively TRBD2 (5 bases). The CDR3 is made up of 15 amino acids. Germline V gene sequence: CDR1 SGHTA, CDR2 FQGNSA. In DNA form, the CDR3 reads TGTGCCAGCAGTTTATTCCTAGCTACAAGAGAGGCCCAGTACTTC. Encoded protein: CASSLFLATREAQYF.